Listed here are 8 T cell receptor beta chains from one sample, sequenced in a study of neurological immune-mediated disorders. One entry per CDR3 protein, called by TCRdb with MiXCR from the 5' RACE reads. This table has 30,000 to 40,000 distinct CDR3 sequences, roughly 7% appearing once. The sample comprised PBMCs. The receptors shown here come from a woman aged 40 to 50 in good health.

The chain carries TRBV4-1 and TRBJ2-2; 12 nucleotides align to TRBD2. V lost 0 bases to trimming and J lost 6 bases; unmatched junction nucleotides: 5. Germline CDR1 is MGHRA and CDR2 is YSYEKL. There are 17 residues in the CDR3. In DNA form, the CDR3 reads TGCGCCAGCAGCCAAGAGATCTCTAGCGGGGGGGCCGGGGAGCTGTTTTTT. Translated: CASSQEISSGGAGELFF.

This clonotype has ten or more counts. The rearrangement uses TRBV5-5 and TRBJ2-1, with D possibly called TRBD1 or TRBD2 (5 bases each). Germline lookup yields CDR1 SGHKS and CDR2 YYEKEE (reference sequence). The germline V and J ends were trimmed by 4 bases and 3 bases, with 20 bases remaining between them. This CDR3 has 17 amino acids. DNA for the CDR3: TGTGCCAGCAGCAAAACACCCGGGACCCTAAACTACAATGAGCAGTTCTTC. It translates to CASSKTPGTLNYNEQFF.

This clonotype occurred many times. The CDR3 is CASSPRDLGNQPQHF. The CDR3 coding sequence is TGTGCCAGCAGTCCCCGGGACCTGGGAAATCAGCCCCAGCATTTT. The genes are TRBV27 and TRBJ1-5, with a possible D match to TRBD1 (5 bases). Between the trimmed V and J ends, which lost 5 bases and 4 bases, there was a span of 15 bases. The CDR3 totals 15 residues. The germline CDR1 and CDR2 sequences are MNHEY and SMNVEV (reference sequence).

This clonotype showed up many times. J is TRBJ2-3 and V is TRBV7-3, with D hard to call. Germline-derived CDR1 and CDR2 are SGHTA and FQGTGA. This CDR3 region has 13 residues. The germline V and J ends were trimmed by 3 bases and 4 bases, with 8 bases remaining between them. CDR3 residues: CASSFGGADTQYF. The CDR3 nucleotides read TGTGCCAGCAGCTTTGGTGGGGCAGATACGCAGTATTTT.

The table lists this clonotype with many counts. V gene TRBV20-1 combines with J gene TRBJ1-2; tentatively, D is TRBD1 (5 bases). CDR1 and CDR2 from the germline V gene are DFQATT and SNEGSKA (reference sequence). The V gene lost 1 base and the J gene lost 3 bases, with 9 bases spanning the gap. The CDR3 covers 13 residues. CDR3 sequence reads: CSARVGGHYGYTF. The CDR3 DNA reads TGCAGTGCTAGAGTCGGGGGTCACTATGGCTACACCTTC.

Note on this clonotype: The germline gene is not matched at one end of the junction; a read error may be the cause. CDR3: CASSYSRDRGLAEALF. CDR3 bases: TGCGCAAGCAGTTATAGCCGGGACAGGGGGCTTGCTGAAGCTTTATTT. The chain recombines TRBV10-1 with TRBJ1-1; 12 bases map to TRBD1. The CDR3 has 16 amino acids. Germline V gene sequence: CDR1 WNHNN, CDR2 SYGVQD (reference sequence).

This clonotype has a count of ten or more. CDR3 residues: CAWMRGGPGNEQFF. The DNA of the CDR3 is TGTGCCTGGATGCGGGGGGGCCCTGGCAATGAGCAGTTCTTC. This chain uses TRBV30 with TRBJ2-1, with 9 bases aligning to TRBD2. Germline CDR1 is GTSNPN and CDR2 is SVGIG (reference sequence). CDR3 length equals 14 residues. J lost 6 bases, V lost 4 bases, and 7 bases had no gene match.

This clonotype showed up many times. The gene calls are TRBV5-1 and TRBJ2-1, with D possibly TRBD1 on 5 matching bases. Germline V CDR1 and CDR2: SGHRS, YFSETQ. The CDR3 runs to 12 residues. V lost 0 bases to trimming and J lost 7 bases, with 5 bases between them. The CDR3 is CASSLEGNEQFF. CDR3 coding DNA: TGCGCCAGCAGCTTGGAGGGGAATGAGCAGTTCTTC.